The clone carrying this TCR beta chain occurred a few times. What it binds is not known. V dropped 4 bases and J dropped 4; count of bases not matched to a gene: 6. This CDR3 is built from 15 residues. CDR1 is LGHNA and CDR2 is YNFKEQ in the germline V gene. Quantitative barcoded 5'-RACE was used to prepare TCR beta libraries. One entry per CDR3 protein, called by TCRdb with MiXCR from the 5' RACE reads. The data contain around 890,000 distinct CDR3 sequences, 10% to 15% of them singletons. The sample is drawn from a study of CD8 T cells in ankylosing spondylitis. Study findings and constraints: Prior work had noted some motif variants in reactive arthritis blood and synovial fluid. From matched ankylosing spondylitis synovial fluid, disease-linked clones were reportedly recovered at significantly enriched levels. The study identified a TCR beta motif of several highly homologous variants that appeared characteristic of ankylosing spondylitis blood.

The receptor comes from a male donor with ankylosing spondylitis. The chain employs TRBV4-2 and TRBJ2-7; 11 bases align to TRBD2. Sequences were obtained from blood, either unsorted or a sorted T cell fraction (not recorded which). The CDR3 is CASSRSTSGKYEQYF. The CDR3 DNA sequence: TGTGCCAGCAGCCGATCGACTAGCGGGAAGTACGAGCAGTACTTC.